These T cell receptor beta chains were read from a single sample in a study of blood T cell repertoires in COVID-19. Clones were read by immunoSEQ multiplex PCR, and TCRdb kept only the in-frame ones, dropping some. The data show about 200,000 clones, approximately 86% seen once. The sequencing input was PBMCs or T cells enriched from blood (not recorded which). The source is a woman between 40 and 55 years old with acute COVID-19. Both conserved end residues are part of each CDR3. D genes are given only for firm matches. A row's size may be missing; if present it is once, few, many or a size class.

V	size	J	D	CDR3	DNA
TRBV4-2	NA	TRBJ1-5	TRBD1	CASSQEGQGLRNQPQHF	TGTGCCAGCAGCCAAGAGGGACAGGGGTTACGCAATCAGCCCCAGCATTTT
TRBV6-2/TRBV6-3	NA	TRBJ2-7	TRBD2	CASSYFSSGRPGPPYEQYF	TGTGCCAGCAGTTACTTCTCTAGCGGGAGGCCGGGACCCCCCTACGAGCAGTACTTC
TRBV12-5	NA	TRBJ1-1	NA	CASGADRQNTEAFF	TGTGCTAGTGGTGCAGACAGGCAGAACACTGAAGCTTTCTTT
TRBV28	NA	TRBJ2-7	NA	CASSPSLGEQYF	TGTGCCAGCAGCCCTAGTTTGGGTGAGCAGTACTTC
TRBV11-2	NA	TRBJ2-2	NA	CASSDGPGELFF	TGTGCCAGCAGCGATGGGCCCGGGGAGCTGTTTTTT
TRBV19	NA	TRBJ2-7	NA	CASSSPSDTYEQYF	TGTGCCAGTAGTAGCCCTTCCGACACCTACGAGCAGTACTTC
TRBV19	NA	TRBJ1-4	NA	CASSMHRNEKLFF	TGTGCCAGTAGTATGCACAGAAATGAAAAACTGTTTTTT
TRBV3-1/TRBV3-2	NA	TRBJ1-2	NA	CASSQEGRRRGYTF	TGTGCCAGCAGCCAAGAAGGCCGGAGAAGGGGCTACACCTTC
TRBV6-5	NA	TRBJ1-5	NA	CASKSNNQPQHF	TGTGCCAGCAAATCAAACAATCAGCCCCAGCATTTT
TRBV28	NA	TRBJ2-3	NA	CASSPLTGTDTQYF	TGTGCCAGCAGTCCCCTGACAGGTACAGATACGCAGTATTTT
TRBV4-3	NA	TRBJ1-1	TRBD1	CASSQGAGTGGRINTEAFF	TGCGCCAGCAGCCAAGGAGCCGGGACAGGGGGCAGGATAAACACTGAAGCTTTCTTT
TRBV6-5	NA	TRBJ1-1	TRBD1	CASSPRQGAGTEAFF	TGTGCCAGCAGTCCTAGACAGGGGGCGGGCACTGAAGCTTTCTTT
TRBV10-1	NA	TRBJ2-1	TRBD1	CASSLDRGPYNEQFF	TGCGCCAGCAGTCTTGACAGGGGCCCCTACAATGAGCAGTTCTTC
TRBV2	once	TRBJ1-4	NA	CASSPTGYRVFF	TGTGCCAGCAGTCCTACAGGGTATAGGGTGTTTTTT
TRBV28	NA	TRBJ1-1	NA	CASSFGGGGSTEAFF	TGTGCCAGCAGTTTCGGCGGCGGGGGGAGCACTGAAGCTTTCTTT
TRBV28	NA	TRBJ1-2	TRBD1	CASSLEDRGSYGYTF	TGTGCCAGCAGTTTAGAGGACAGGGGGTCCTATGGCTACACCTTC
TRBV6-1	NA	TRBJ1-1	NA	CASSVRAASGVKTEAFF	TGTGCCAGCAGTGTCAGGGCGGCCTCGGGGGTGAAGACTGAAGCTTTCTTT
TRBV7-9	NA	TRBJ2-1	NA	CASSWAPSDEQFF	TGTGCCAGCAGCTGGGCTCCATCAGATGAGCAGTTCTTC
TRBV6-5	NA	TRBJ2-2	TRBD1	CASMKTGVLGELFF	TGTGCCAGCATGAAGACAGGGGTCCTAGGGGAGCTGTTTTTT
TRBV6-5	NA	TRBJ2-7	TRBD2	CASSKLAGAYEQYF	TGTGCCAGCAGTAAACTAGCGGGAGCGTACGAGCAGTACTTC
TRBV4-2	once	TRBJ1-1	TRBD1	CASREVPGQDSDEAFF	TGTGCCAGCAGGGAAGTTCCGGGACAGGACAGTGATGAAGCTTTCTTT
TRBV5-1	NA	TRBJ2-5	NA	CASSLWGGEKTQYF	TGCGCCAGCAGCTTGTGGGGCGGTGAAAAGACCCAGTACTTC
TRBV9	NA	TRBJ1-3	NA	CASSREVDPRGNTIYF	TGTGCCAGCAGCCGCGAAGTCGACCCTAGAGGAAACACCATATATTTT
TRBV7-9	NA	TRBJ1-4	NA	CASSPIGGLGLFF	TGTGCCAGCAGCCCGATTGGGGGACTTGGGCTGTTTTTT
TRBV19	NA	TRBJ2-1	NA	CASKKGATAYNEQFF	TGTGCCAGTAAGAAAGGGGCGACTGCCTACAATGAGCAGTTCTTC
TRBV9	NA	TRBJ2-7	TRBD1	CASSASTGGLYEQYF	TGTGCCAGCAGCGCCTCGACAGGGGGCCTCTACGAGCAGTACTTC
TRBV4-3	few	TRBJ2-4	TRBD1	CASSQETATGNLDIQYF	TGCGCCAGCAGCCAAGAAACTGCGACAGGGAATCTGGACATTCAGTACTTC
TRBV7-9	NA	TRBJ1-4	NA	CASSQVLSNEKLFF	TGTGCCAGCAGCCAGGTGTTGTCTAATGAAAAACTGTTTTTT
TRBV28	once	TRBJ1-2	TRBD1	CASSDRAGTATLRGYTF	TGTGCCAGCAGTGATAGAGCCGGGACAGCAACGTTACGGGGCTACACCTTC
TRBV7-3	few	TRBJ2-2	TRBD2	CASSPGTSGGTGELFF	TGTGCCAGCAGCCCCGGGACTAGCGGGGGCACCGGGGAGCTGTTTTTT
TRBV6-5	once	TRBJ1-6	NA	CASRRGPNSPLHF	TGTGCCAGTAGGAGGGGCCCAAATTCACCCCTCCACTTT
TRBV28	NA	TRBJ1-5	NA	CASNPMGGGNQPQHF	TGTGCCAGCAACCCGATGGGAGGGGGCAATCAGCCCCAGCATTTT
TRBV4-1	NA	TRBJ2-7	TRBD2	CASSQDRRGSSYEQYF	TGCGCCAGCAGCCAAGATCGGCGGGGGAGCTCCTACGAGCAGTACTTC
TRBV28	NA	TRBJ2-5	TRBD1	CASSFGQAQETQYF	TGTGCCAGCAGTTTCGGACAGGCGCAAGAGACCCAGTACTTC
TRBV4-3	NA	TRBJ2-1	NA	CASSQILASEGYNEQFF	TGCGCCAGCAGCCAAATACTAGCTAGCGAGGGGTACAATGAGCAGTTCTTC
TRBV11-2	NA	TRBJ1-2	NA	CASSLAGGAGYTF	TGTGCCAGCAGCTTAGCGGGAGGGGCTGGCTACACCTTC
TRBV12-3/TRBV12-4	NA	TRBJ1-2	NA	CASSYREYGYTF	TGTGCCAGCAGTTATCGGGAGTATGGCTACACCTTC
TRBV4-2	NA	TRBJ1-1	NA	CASSRDSQRDTEAFF	TGTGCCAGCAGCCGGGACTCCCAGAGGGACACTGAAGCTTTCTTT
TRBV7-3	NA	TRBJ2-1	NA	CASSTTGSSYNEQFF	TGTGCCAGCAGCACAACAGGTAGCTCCTACAATGAGCAGTTCTTC
TRBV15	NA	TRBJ2-5	NA	CATSGGIQETQYF	TGTGCCACCAGCGGAGGTATCCAAGAGACCCAGTACTTC
TRBV15	NA	TRBJ2-1	NA	CATSRDSSAGNEQFF	TGTGCCACCAGCAGAGATTCAAGCGCGGGCAATGAGCAGTTCTTC
TRBV28	NA	TRBJ2-1	NA	CASSSTVDEQFF	TGTGCCAGCAGTTCAACGGTTGATGAGCAGTTCTTC
TRBV2	NA	TRBJ2-7	TRBD2	CASRGLAGGSYEQYF	TGTGCCAGCAGGGGACTAGCGGGAGGGTCGTACGAGCAGTACTTC
TRBV19	once	TRBJ2-3	TRBD2	CATSGAGDLPMGTDTQYF	TGTGCCACCTCGGGAGCGGGAGACCTACCTATGGGCACAGATACGCAGTATTTT
TRBV7-2	NA	TRBJ2-1	TRBD2	CASSFSGTSYNEQFF	TGTGCCAGCAGTTTTAGCGGGACCTCCTACAATGAGCAGTTCTTC
TRBV7-2	NA	TRBJ2-1	NA	CASSRDKYNEQFF	TGTGCCAGCTCGCGGGATAAATACAATGAGCAGTTCTTC
TRBV15	few	TRBJ1-5	NA	CATSREGGNNQPQHF	TGTGCCACCAGCAGAGAGGGAGGGAATAATCAGCCCCAGCATTTT